The rows below give T cell receptor beta chains drawn from one sample of a study of cytomegalovirus exposure and HLA in healthy donors. The protocol was immunoSEQ multiplex PCR, while the TCRdb copy is restricted to in-frame clones and leaves out a portion. The sample has 190,000 or so clones, around four fifths seen once. Input material: PBMCs. The receptors originated from a man aged 50 or older in good health and CMV-seronegative. The CDR3 runs from the conserved cysteine through the conserved F or W. The D gene is left open where the match is weak. The size field is filled for only some rows; it gives once, few, many or a size class.

d_gene	v_gene	abundance	j_gene	CDR3aa	CDR3nt
.	TRBV28	.	TRBJ2-1	CASRTSSAYNEQFF	TGTGCCAGCAGGACTAGTTCTGCCTACAATGAGCAGTTCTTC
TRBD1	TRBV29-1	.	TRBJ2-5	CSVPRQGNRETQYF	TGCAGCGTCCCCAGACAGGGAAATAGAGAGACCCAGTACTTC
TRBD1	TRBV2	.	TRBJ1-2	CASSYQGGHGYTF	TGTGCCAGCAGTTATCAGGGGGGCCATGGCTACACCTTC
.	TRBV19	.	TRBJ2-1	CASSTDRGGNEQFF	TGTGCCAGTAGTACCGACAGGGGAGGGAATGAGCAGTTCTTC
.	TRBV5-4	.	TRBJ1-1	CASGGRGNTEAFF	TGTGCCAGCGGGGGGAGAGGGAACACTGAAGCTTTCTTT
.	TRBV28	.	TRBJ2-2	CASRRTENTGELFF	TGTGCCAGCAGGCGGACAGAAAACACCGGGGAGCTGTTTTTT
.	TRBV29-1	.	TRBJ2-5	CSVAQGQETQYF	TGCAGCGTTGCGCAGGGTCAAGAGACCCAGTACTTC
TRBD2	TRBV2	.	TRBJ2-3	CASRTGTSLADTQYF	TGTGCCAGCAGGACCGGGACTAGCCTGGCAGATACGCAGTATTTT
TRBD1	TRBV29-1	.	TRBJ1-1	CSVAEQGTNTEAFF	TGCAGCGTTGCCGAACAGGGGACGAACACTGAAGCTTTCTTT
.	TRBV4-1	.	TRBJ1-4	CASSRLGIQGEKLFF	TGCGCCAGCAGCCGATTGGGCATACAGGGCGAAAAACTGTTTTTT
TRBD2	TRBV5-6	.	TRBJ2-7	CASSSTGGYEQYF	TGTGCCAGCAGCTCTACGGGGGGGTACGAGCAGTACTTC
.	TRBV27	.	TRBJ2-3	CASSLGGTSTDTQYF	TGTGCCAGCAGTTTAGGCGGGACTAGCACAGATACGCAGTATTTT
.	TRBV9	.	TRBJ2-3	CASSVVMGADTDTQYF	TGTGCCAGCAGCGTAGTTATGGGGGCGGACACAGATACGCAGTATTTT
TRBD1	TRBV6-1	.	TRBJ1-6	CASSGNRGMNSPLHF	TGTGCCAGCAGTGGAAACAGGGGGATGAATTCACCCCTCCACTTT
TRBD1	TRBV6-5	.	TRBJ2-1	CASTTDRVRYNEQFF	TGTGCCAGCACTACCGACAGGGTACGATACAATGAGCAGTTCTTC
TRBD2	TRBV28	.	TRBJ2-3	CASSWTSGRYTDTQYF	TGTGCCAGCAGTTGGACTAGCGGGAGGTACACAGATACGCAGTATTTT
.	TRBV18	once	TRBJ2-7	CASSPGQNYEQYF	TGTGCCAGCTCACCAGGACAGAACTACGAGCAGTACTTC
TRBD1	TRBV7-9	.	TRBJ1-5	CSSSPSGQDNQPQHF	TGTTCCAGCAGCCCGTCCGGACAGGACAATCAGCCCCAGCATTTT
TRBD1	TRBV5-5	once	TRBJ1-1	CASSGTANTEAFF	TGTGCCAGCAGCGGGACAGCGAACACTGAGGCTTTCTTT
.	TRBV19	.	TRBJ2-1	CASSSTDYNEQFF	TGTGCCAGTAGCTCGACTGATTACAATGAGCAGTTCTTC
TRBD2	TRBV28	.	TRBJ2-2	CASSPPRQLAGRTGELFF	TGTGCCAGCTCCCCTCCACGGCAACTAGCGGGACGAACCGGGGAGCTGTTTTTT
.	TRBV7-9	.	TRBJ1-1	CASSPPVGDLGTEAFF	TGTGCCAGCAGCCCCCCGGTCGGGGATCTGGGGACTGAAGCTTTCTTT
TRBD1	TRBV19	once	TRBJ2-2	CASLGTGASGELFF	TGTGCCAGCCTAGGGACAGGGGCATCCGGGGAGCTGTTTTTT
.	TRBV2	.	TRBJ2-3	CASSERGISTDTQYF	TGTGCCAGCAGTGAAAGGGGGATAAGCACAGATACGCAGTATTTT
TRBD1	TRBV6-5	.	TRBJ1-5	CASSQDRGSNQPQHF	TGTGCCAGCAGCCAGGACAGGGGAAGCAATCAGCCCCAGCATTTT
TRBD1	TRBV19	.	TRBJ1-1	CASSGPGTANTEAFF	TGTGCCAGTAGTGGCCCCGGGACAGCAAACACTGAAGCTTTCTTT
.	TRBV2	.	TRBJ2-7	CASRAGMLREQYF	TGTGCCAGCAGAGCCGGGATGTTGCGCGAGCAGTACTTC
TRBD1	TRBV6-5	.	TRBJ1-2	CASSFHRGERVYTF	TGTGCCAGTAGTTTTCACAGGGGCGAACGTGTCTACACCTTC
TRBD2	TRBV9	.	TRBJ2-3	CASSPTGTSGFDTQYF	TGTGCCAGCAGCCCCACAGGAACTAGCGGGTTTGATACGCAGTATTTT
.	TRBV6-5	few	TRBJ1-1	CASSQISLNTEAFF	TGTGCCAGCAGTCAAATTAGCCTGAACACTGAAGCTTTCTTT
TRBD1	TRBV2	once	TRBJ1-5	CASSGSVGGGNQPQHF	TGTGCCAGCAGTGGGTCGGTAGGGGGCGGCAATCAGCCCCAGCATTTT
.	TRBV2	.	TRBJ2-3	CASSERWGQGAQYF	TGTGCCAGCAGTGAAAGGTGGGGGCAGGGCGCGCAGTATTTT
.	TRBV2	.	TRBJ2-7	CASTEGWAGNNEQYF	TGTGCCAGCACCGAAGGTTGGGCAGGGAATAACGAGCAGTACTTC
.	TRBV5-1	.	TRBJ1-2	CASSLGQGNYGYTF	TGCGCCAGCAGCTTGGGTCAGGGCAACTATGGCTACACCTTC
TRBD1	TRBV11-2	.	TRBJ1-1	CASSWGQGAGNTEAFF	TGTGCCAGCAGCTGGGGACAGGGGGCAGGAAACACTGAAGCTTTCTTT
TRBD2	TRBV28	.	TRBJ2-7	CASSLGGRAVEQYF	TGTGCCAGCAGTTTGGGCGGGAGGGCCGTCGAGCAGTACTTC
TRBD2	TRBV11-3	.	TRBJ2-1	CASSWGTNYNEQFF	TGTGCCAGCAGCTGGGGGACTAACTACAATGAGCAGTTCTTC
.	TRBV4-1	.	TRBJ2-1	CASSQVRGSYNEQFF	TGCGCCAGCAGCCAAGTTCGGGGTTCCTACAATGAGCAGTTCTTC
.	TRBV2	once	TRBJ2-7	CASGQGHYEQYF	TGTGCCAGCGGGCAGGGTCACTACGAGCAGTACTTC
TRBD1	TRBV18	.	TRBJ2-7	CASSPRTGIREQYF	TGTGCCAGCTCACCACGGACAGGGATCCGGGAGCAGTACTTC
.	TRBV4-1	.	TRBJ1-5	CASSQDQRGYSNQPQHF	TGCGCCAGCAGCCAAGATCAAAGAGGGTATAGCAATCAGCCCCAGCATTTT
.	TRBV4-1	.	TRBJ2-3	CASSQSQGTTDTQYF	TGCGCCAGCAGCCAATCACAGGGTACTACAGATACGCAGTATTTT
.	TRBV19	.	TRBJ2-2	CASRLGQNTGELFF	TGTGCCAGTAGACTGGGACAGAACACCGGGGAGCTGTTTTTT
TRBD2	TRBV5-4	.	TRBJ2-5	CASSIPGLAGPGAQYF	TGTGCCAGCAGCATACCGGGACTAGCGGGGCCGGGGGCCCAGTACTTC
.	TRBV28	.	TRBJ2-5	CASSTYGQNPKETQYF	TGTGCCAGCAGTACGTATGGACAGAACCCGAAAGAGACCCAGTACTTC